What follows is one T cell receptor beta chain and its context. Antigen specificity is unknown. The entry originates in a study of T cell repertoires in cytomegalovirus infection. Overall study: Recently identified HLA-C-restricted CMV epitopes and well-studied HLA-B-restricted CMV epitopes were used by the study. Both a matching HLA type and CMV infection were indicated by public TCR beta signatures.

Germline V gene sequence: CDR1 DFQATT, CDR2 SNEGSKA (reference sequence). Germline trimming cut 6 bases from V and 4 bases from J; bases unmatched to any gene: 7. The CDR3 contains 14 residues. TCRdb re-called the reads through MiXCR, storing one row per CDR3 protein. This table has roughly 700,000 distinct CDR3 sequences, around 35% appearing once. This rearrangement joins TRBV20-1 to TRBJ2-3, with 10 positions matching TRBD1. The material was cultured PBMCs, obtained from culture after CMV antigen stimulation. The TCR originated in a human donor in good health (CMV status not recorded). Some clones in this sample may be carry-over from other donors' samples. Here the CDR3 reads CSANDRGRADTQYF. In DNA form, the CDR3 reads TGCAGTGCAAACGACAGGGGGCGCGCAGATACGCAGTATTTT.